This T cell receptor (beta chain) was recorded in a study of shared clonotypes between healthy human individuals. A note on this clone: Its matching antigen is unknown. At one end, the junction sequence differs from germline, possibly due to a read error.

Naive CD4+ cells were CD45RA-selected; the remaining cells were memory. General study points: Naive subsets tended to show greater estimated richness than memory subsets. The generation probabilities recorded for non-shared clonotypes fell below those of clonotypes shared by all four donors.

Assay execution took place at the deep level. The table came from immunoSEQ multiplex PCR; TCRdb's copy has only in-frame clones and leaves some out. Of roughly 2.2 million clones in the sample, 85% to 95% were seen once. CDR1 and CDR2 (germline): MGHRA, YSYEKL. CDR3 length equals 17 residues. Sequencing was done on a sample of naive CD4+ T cells from PBMCs. Subset: CD45RA+ positively selected. This TCR was recovered from a man aged 18 to 29 in good health. Some clones in this sample may be carry-over from other donors' samples. The V and J genes are TRBV4-1 and TRBJ1-5, with 7 nucleotides matching TRBD1. The CDR3 here is CASSRILTGERNQPQHF. CDR3 in DNA: TGCGCCAGCAGCCGAATTCTAACAGGGGAACGCAACCAGCCCCAGCATTTT.